Listed below are T cell receptor beta chains from one sample, sequenced in a study of T cells in Graves' hyperthyroidism and ophthalmopathy. TCRdb redid the calling of the multiplex PCR reads with MiXCR, one entry per CDR3 protein. The sample shows 650,000 to 750,000 distinct CDR3 sequences, around 15% of them seen only once. The sequencing sample was made of blood. The receptors derive from a woman between 18 and 30 years old with Graves' hyperthyroidism. Both conserved end residues are part of each CDR3. Clone size is stated in some rows and not others, as once, few, many or a class when expanded.

. | TRBJ1-6 | TRBV3-1 | CASSQSRGQGYNSPLHF
many | TRBJ2-3 | TRBV20-1 | CSARNPWSTDTQYF
. | TRBJ2-4 | TRBV27 | CASKIGGAGLAKNIQYF
few | TRBJ1-4 | TRBV2 | CASSDRGWEKLFF
. | TRBJ1-5 | TRBV29-1 | CSVGGGHQPQHF
few | TRBJ2-2 | TRBV30 | CAWSVGSHTGELFF
many | TRBJ2-1 | TRBV20-1 | CSARDPPSSRHGGGNEQFF
. | TRBJ2-2 | TRBV6-1 | CASRGTVTYTGELFF
many | TRBJ1-4 | TRBV4-3 | CASSQDTSATNEKLFF
. | TRBJ2-7 | TRBV7-9 | CASSLGSGRAGEQYF
few | TRBJ2-4 | TRBV10-3 | CAISPELVLAKNIQYF